This T cell receptor beta chain was found in a study of patients and donors after allogeneic stem cell transplantation (TCRdb year 2020). In this sample, this clonotype turned up a few times. The clone's antigen remains unknown. No per-base quality is available; no much larger clone lies one base away. The library was generated by RT-PCR. For sequencing, a NextSeq 550 was employed. Through fastp at Q25 and MiXCR, TCRdb rebuilt clones from the public reads, retaining in-frame beta chains. CDR3 protein sequences are deduplicated, and each keeps its most common genes and DNA. In all, the sample holds some 230,000 distinct CDR3 sequences, and 13% to 15% of those were seen once. The top ten constitute under 14% of the sample. The CDR1 and CDR2 encoded by the germline V gene (reference sequence) are DFQATT and SNEGSKA. Spanning cysteine to phenylalanine, the CDR3 consists of 17 amino acids. The DNA shown is the 51-base CDR3, in frame from base 1. From V the trimming removes 0 bases and from J it removes 0 bases, while the gene matches leave 7 bases of the junction unaccounted for.

This TCR derives from a human donor who was either an allogeneic HSCT recipient or a stem cell or donor lymphocyte infusion donor (not recorded which). It is not recorded whose cells these are; they may come from a transplant donor. Source material: blood, either unsorted or a sorted T cell fraction (not recorded which). In this chain, TRBV20-1 is recombined with TRBJ2-1, with TRBD2 identical over 8 junction bases. The CDR3 reads as follows: CSARDAASGLSYNEQFF. The nucleotides read TGCAGTGCTAGAGATGCGGCTAGCGGGCTCTCCTACAATGAGCAGTTCTTC.